Below are 14 T cell receptor beta chains sequenced from a single sample in a study of a mutant IDH1 vaccine in newly diagnosed glioma. No antigen has been assigned to these receptors. The time point is: week 35, safety follow-up. The study gave 300 ug of mutant IDH1 20-mer peptide per vaccine dose, with topical imiquimod. TCRdb's copy holds only in-frame clones and misses some; the assay was immunoSEQ multiplex PCR. The sample has 60,000 to 65,000 clones, 81% seen once. The input for sequencing was PBMCs, taken from a glioma patient whose treatment included an IDH1 peptide vaccine. Every receptor here comes from a middle-aged man with glioma.

V usage is TRBV2 and J usage is TRBJ2-3; 11 bases line up with TRBD1. The junction had 7 bases not matched to a gene; V was cut back by 8 bases and J by 6 bases. Germline lookup yields CDR1 SNHLY and CDR2 FYNNEI. The length of the CDR3 is 14 residues. CDR3 protein: CASLRTGGDDTQYF. The CDR3 DNA sequence: TGTGCCAGCCTGCGGACAGGGGGCGATGATACGCAGTATTTT.

This chain joins TRBV2 and TRBJ2-3; perhaps TRBD1 as D (5 bases). CDR1 is SNHLY and CDR2 is FYNNEI in the germline V gene. Trimming removed 4 bases from V and 7 bases from J, with 12 bases in between. The CDR3 is made up of 13 amino acids. Here the CDR3 reads CASSGQSEYTQYF. The CDR3 DNA sequence: TGTGCCAGCAGTGGACAGTCCGAGTATACGCAGTATTTT.

The chain uses TRBV2 and TRBJ1-2; D remains unclear. This CDR3 is 11 amino acids long. The germline V gene has CDR1 SNHLY and CDR2 FYNNEI. Trimming cost V 3 bases and J 7 bases, with 6 bases left between them. In nucleotides, the CDR3 is TGTGCCAGCAGTGAGCGATTTGGCTACACCTTC. It codes for CASSERFGYTF.

This clone occurred a few times. The chain joins TRBV6-5 to TRBJ1-1; no firm D call. This CDR3 spans 14 amino acids. The V and J ends lost 6 bases and 0 bases respectively, with 11 bases between them. Looked up from germline, CDR1 is MNHEY and CDR2 is SVGAGI. The CDR3 DNA reads TGTGCCAGCAGCCCAGGTTCTGTGAACACTGAAGCTTTCTTT. It translates to CASSPGSVNTEAFF.

This rearrangement joins TRBV4-3 to TRBJ2-7; 7 positions agree with TRBD1. CDR3 length: 15 amino acids. Germline V gives CDR1 LGHNA, CDR2 YSLEER. V was clipped by 1 base and J by 1 base; unmatched bases: 4. The CDR3, as DNA: TGCGCCAGCAGCCAAGGGTGGGACAGTTCCTACGAGCAGTACTTC. Its translation: CASSQGWDSSYEQYF.

V and J are TRBV21-1 and TRBJ1-5; the listed D gene, TRBD1, was not tested against the DNA. TRBV21-1 constitutes a pseudogene. The CDR3 runs to 17 residues. The CDR3 protein is CAKYISSGQDSNQPQHF. The CDR3 DNA is TGTGCCAAATACATCTCTTCGGGACAGGATAGCAATCAGCCCCAGCATTTT.

The chain is built from TRBV6-6 and TRBJ2-3, with 10 bases aligning to TRBD2. Trimming removed 10 bases from V and 2 bases from J; junction bases left unmatched: 3. CDR1 and CDR2 from the germline V gene are MNHNY and SVGAGI (reference sequence). This CDR3 has 13 residues. The CDR3 region is CAILAGVTDTQYF. In DNA form, the CDR3 reads TGTGCCATCCTAGCGGGAGTCACAGATACGCAGTATTTT.

Only a few counts were recorded for this clone. The chain uses TRBV5-4 and TRBJ2-3; 8 bases agree with TRBD2. Losses at the gene ends were 0 bases for V and 5 bases for J; bases not matched to a gene: 11. CDR1 is SGHNT, CDR2 YYREEE, per germline (reference sequence). This CDR3 spans 17 amino acids. The CDR3 nucleotides are TGTGCCAGCAGCTTGGGGGGAGCGGGAGTGTCTAAAGATACGCAGTATTTT. The encoded protein is CASSLGGAGVSKDTQYF.

This clone is a singleton in its sample. This chain uses TRBV6-6 with TRBJ1-2, with D possibly TRBD1 on 5 matching bases. The CDR3 has 13 residues. With 4 bases removed from V and 4 bases from J, the gap between germline ends came to 10 bases. Germline-derived CDR1 and CDR2 are MNHNY and SVGAGI (reference sequence). The CDR3 DNA reads TGTGCCAGCAGTTCGGACATACCCTATGGCTACACCTTC. Protein: CASSSDIPYGYTF.

This clone has only a few counts. The J gene is TRBJ1-1, the V gene TRBV28; TRBD1 is a possible D gene (5 bases). The CDR3 contains 13 residues. The germline CDR1 and CDR2 sequences are MDHEN and SYDVKM. Trimming pared 8 bases from V and 4 bases from J, leaving 14 bases between. The CDR3 region is CASWGSRTTEAFF. The DNA for the CDR3 is TGTGCCAGCTGGGGGTCGCGGACCACTGAAGCTTTCTTT.

The V gene is TRBV6-1, the J gene TRBJ1-2; D unclear. Trimming cost V 2 bases and J 6 bases, with 7 bases left between them. The CDR3 sequence is 12 residues long. Germline CDR1 reads MNHNS; CDR2 reads SASEGT. This chain's CDR3 is CASSERRDGYTF. The CDR3 DNA sequence: TGTGCCAGCAGTGAAAGGAGGGATGGCTACACCTTC.

V is TRBV7-9 and J is TRBJ2-1, with 10 bases identical to TRBD2. With 5 bases clipped from V and 4 bases from J, the junction kept 5 bases outside the gene matches. The V gene's germline CDR1 is SEHNR and CDR2 FQNEAQ (reference sequence). This CDR3 has 15 residues. The CDR3 DNA reads TGTGCCAGCAGCGGGACTAGCGCAATATACAATGAGCAGTTCTTC. Translated, it gives CASSGTSAIYNEQFF.

Only one count was recorded for this clone. CDR3 in amino acids: CASRRPGLAGGAQYF. CDR3 sequence (DNA): TGTGCCAGCAGGCGCCCGGGACTAGCGGGGGGGGCCCAGTACTTC. The chain links TRBV6-5 to TRBJ2-5; TRBD2 agrees at 16 bases. Trimming at V came to 6 bases and at J to 9 bases, leaving 7 bases not matched to a gene. Germline V CDR1 and CDR2: MNHEY, SVGAGI. CDR3 length: 15 amino acids.

The chain is built from TRBV5-8 and TRBJ2-1; D uncertain. Trimming pared 2 bases from V and 5 bases from J, leaving 14 bases between. This CDR3 comprises 15 residues. Germline values: CDR1 SGHTS, CDR2 YDEGEE. The CDR3 spells CASSLSQVKDNEQFF. The CDR3 DNA sequence: TGTGCCAGCAGCTTAAGCCAGGTTAAGGACAATGAGCAGTTCTTC.